This T cell receptor (beta chain) appears in the sequencing data of a study of blood T cell repertoires in COVID-19. For the study at large: Specimens from acute and convalescent COVID-19 originated in the United States, Italy and Spain.

All enrollees were roughly 18 to 95 years old and from around 25 US areas. The CDR3 length is 14 residues. Trimming stripped 1 base from V and 3 bases from J, with 7 bases between. Per germline, CDR1 SGHTA and CDR2 FQGNSA. Original methodology: Amplification of reference gene primers provided the estimated nucleated cell counts. The data were produced by immunoSEQ multiplex PCR, yet TCRdb's version contains in-frame clones alone and is incomplete. For V, J and clone size, that table is used; D and trimming come from the DNA. The sample gives a few hundred thousand clones, approximately 86% of which show up once; 3% to 4% is in the top ten.

Input material: PBMCs or T cells enriched from blood (not recorded which). This sequence joins TRBV7-2 and TRBJ2-4, with D possibly TRBD1 on 6 matching bases. This TCR was recovered from a middle-aged woman with acute COVID-19. The DNA of the CDR3 is TGTGCCAGCAGCTTAGTAGGGGGCAAAAACATTCAGTACTTC. Translation gives CASSLVGGKNIQYF.